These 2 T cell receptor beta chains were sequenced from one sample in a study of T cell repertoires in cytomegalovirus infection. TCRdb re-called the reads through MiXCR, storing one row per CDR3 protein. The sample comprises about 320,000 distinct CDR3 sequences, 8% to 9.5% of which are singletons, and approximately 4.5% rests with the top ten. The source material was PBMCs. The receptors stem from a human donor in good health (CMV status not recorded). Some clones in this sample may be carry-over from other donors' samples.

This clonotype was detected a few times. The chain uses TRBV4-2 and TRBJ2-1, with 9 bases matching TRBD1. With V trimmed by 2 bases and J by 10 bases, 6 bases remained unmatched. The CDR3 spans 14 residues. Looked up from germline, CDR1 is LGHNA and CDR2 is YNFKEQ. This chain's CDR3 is CASSQNTGGREQFF. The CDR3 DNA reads TGTGCCAGCAGCCAAAATACAGGGGGCAGGGAGCAGTTCTTC.

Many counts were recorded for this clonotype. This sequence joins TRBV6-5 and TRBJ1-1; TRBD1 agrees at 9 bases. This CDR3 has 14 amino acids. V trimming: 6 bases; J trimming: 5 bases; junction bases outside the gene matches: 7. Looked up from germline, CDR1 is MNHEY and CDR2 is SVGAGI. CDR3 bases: TGTGCCAGCAGCGAATACAGGGGGCGGACTGAAGCTTTCTTT. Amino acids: CASSEYRGRTEAFF.